A single sample is the source of the 16 T cell receptor beta chains below, sequenced in a study of T-cell reconstitution after alpha-beta-depleted transplantation in children. A TCRbeta library incorporating unique molecular identifiers was prepared. TCRdb used MiXCR to reprocess the PCR reads, holding one entry per CDR3 protein. The table has some 240,000 distinct CDR3 sequences, 9.7% seen once; the top ten hold approximately 5%. Here the sequenced sample was PBMCs from the stem cell graft donor, taken from the stem cell graft. The receptor set was obtained from a human donor who donated a stem cell graft to a child with SCID.

This clonotype was counted at least ten times. The chain joins TRBV5-1 to TRBJ2-4, with D perhaps matching TRBD2 (5 bases). The CDR3 sequence is 13 residues long. Trimming cost V 2 bases and J 8 bases, with 11 bases left between them. Germline V CDR1 and CDR2: SGHRS, YFSETQ. The CDR3 DNA sequence: TGCGCCAGCAGCTTCGGAGGATCGGACATTCAGTACTTC. As protein: CASSFGGSDIQYF.

This clonotype was counted at least ten times. This sequence joins TRBV3-1 and TRBJ2-5; possible D gene TRBD2, 5 bases. In germline, CDR1 is LGHDT, CDR2 YNNKEL (reference sequence). This CDR3 contains 17 residues. Trimming stripped 3 bases from V and 1 base from J, with 18 bases between. CDR3 nucleotides: TGTGCCAGCAGCCATGGACTCCCGGGCCACCTCCAAGAGACCCAGTACTTC. Its translation: CASSHGLPGHLQETQYF.

The chain uses TRBV28 and TRBJ2-2, with D possibly matching TRBD1 (5 bases). Deletions cut 5 bases from V and 0 bases from J, with 13 bases between. Germline CDR1 reads MDHEN; CDR2 reads SYDVKM. The CDR3 is 16 amino acids. The CDR3 DNA reads as TGTGCCAGCAGTCCCAGGGTCCCAGCGAACACCGGGGAGCTGTTTTTT. Residues: CASSPRVPANTGELFF.

This chain joins TRBV2 and TRBJ2-3; D is possibly TRBD1 (5 bases). CDR3 length: 14 residues. V was pared by 2 bases and J by 5 bases, with 11 bases between. Germline loops: CDR1 SNHLY, CDR2 FYNNEI. The chain's CDR3 is CASSETRAQDTQYF. The CDR3 coding sequence is TGTGCCAGCAGTGAAACCAGGGCACAAGATACGCAGTATTTT.

This clonotype appeared many times. The rearrangement uses TRBV2 and TRBJ1-1, with no clear D. Trimming stripped 3 bases from V and 5 bases from J, with 7 bases between. This CDR3 is 12 amino acids long. Germline-derived CDR1 and CDR2 are SNHLY and FYNNEI. CDR3 region: CASSDELTEAFF. DNA of the CDR3: TGTGCCAGCAGTGATGAGTTGACTGAAGCTTTCTTT.

The sample holds many counts of this clonotype. This chain joins TRBV20-1 and TRBJ2-7, with 7 positions matching TRBD1. The CDR3 is 14 residues long. CDR1 DFQATT and CDR2 SNEGSKA come from the germline V gene (reference sequence). CDR3 amino acids: CSLTGTVSSYEQYF. In DNA form, the CDR3 reads TGCAGCCTAACCGGGACAGTTAGCTCCTACGAGCAGTACTTC.

This clonotype was seen ten or more times. The V and J genes are TRBV7-9 and TRBJ1-1; 7 bases are a match to TRBD1. Germline V lookup: CDR1 SEHNR, CDR2 FQNEAQ (reference sequence). The length of the CDR3 is 18 residues. Losses at the gene ends were 5 bases for V and 5 bases for J; bases not matched to a gene: 20. The CDR3 spells CASSLPGYLTGKATEAFF. The CDR3, as DNA: TGTGCCAGCAGCCTCCCGGGGTACCTGACAGGGAAAGCGACTGAAGCTTTCTTT.

In regard to this clonotype: A much larger clone lies a single base off, so this may be a read error. The genes are TRBV2 and TRBJ1-5; 8 positions match TRBD1. Germline lookup yields CDR1 SNHLY and CDR2 FYNNEI. This CDR3 comprises 15 residues. The DNA of the CDR3 is TGTGCCAGCGCGACAGGGGTGTTTAGCACTCAGCCCCAGCATTTT. This encodes CASATGVFSTQPQHF.

The chain carries TRBV7-2 and TRBJ2-7; D unresolved. Germline assignment: CDR1 SGHTA and CDR2 FQGNSA. The CDR3 spans 12 residues. Trimming removed 1 base from V and 6 bases from J, with 7 bases in between. The CDR3 protein is CASSLVSTEQYF. The DNA of the CDR3 is TGTGCCAGCAGCTTAGTCAGTACCGAGCAGTACTTC.

In this sample, this clonotype turned up many times. The V call is TRBV7-8, the J call TRBJ2-1, with 9 bases identical to TRBD1. Germline-derived CDR1 and CDR2 are SGHVS and FQNEAQ. The CDR3 consists of 15 residues. The V gene end was trimmed by 8 bases and the J gene end by 3 bases; junction bases not matched to a gene: 8. The chain's CDR3 is CASGGQGPYYNEQFF. DNA of the CDR3: TGTGCCAGCGGGGGACAGGGTCCCTACTACAATGAGCAGTTCTTC.

There are many counts of this clonotype. The gene calls are TRBV7-7 and TRBJ2-3; 10 bases are shared with TRBD2. The CDR3 has 15 residues. CDR1 is SSHAT and CDR2 is FNYEAQ in the germline V gene (reference sequence). With 1 base clipped from V and 5 bases from J, the junction kept 3 bases outside the gene matches. CDR3 protein: CASSLVAGGRDTQYF. The CDR3 nucleotides are TGTGCCAGCAGCTTAGTAGCGGGAGGAAGAGATACGCAGTATTTT.

The sample holds a few counts of this clonotype. This sequence joins TRBV5-6 and TRBJ2-7, with 11 bases that match TRBD2. Trimming removed 2 bases from V and 1 base from J; junction bases left unmatched: 14. The CDR3 is 19 amino acids. Per germline, CDR1 SGHDT and CDR2 YYEEEE. The DNA for the CDR3 is TGTGCCAGCAGCTTCCCCTCCCTTAGCGGGGGGGCCAGGTCCTACGAGCAGTACTTC. Its protein product is CASSFPSLSGGARSYEQYF. The variable domain in full, completed from reference TRBV5-6 and TRBJ2-7, reads DAGVTQSPTHLIKTRGQQVTLRCSPKSGHDTVSWYQQALGQGPQFIFQYYEEEERQRGNFPDRFSGHQFPNYSSELNVNALLLGDSALYLCASSFPSLSGGARSYEQYFGPGTRLTVT.

This clonotype was detected ten times or more. This chain uses TRBV29-1 with TRBJ2-3; D is unresolved. The germline V and J ends were trimmed by 4 bases and 3 bases, with 2 bases remaining between them. Germline values: CDR1 SQVTM, CDR2 ANQGSEA. This CDR3 comprises 10 residues. In DNA form, the CDR3 reads TGCAGCGTTGCGACAGATACGCAGTATTTT. It translates to CSVATDTQYF.

V and J are TRBV20-1 and TRBJ2-3; 9 bases are a match to TRBD1. The V gene end was trimmed by 2 bases and the J gene end by 2 bases; junction bases not matched to a gene: 8. Per germline, CDR1 DFQATT and CDR2 SNEGSKA (reference sequence). The CDR3 runs to 16 residues. The CDR3 sequence is CSARSPGQGSTDTQYF. As DNA, the CDR3 is TGCAGTGCTAGATCTCCGGGACAGGGATCCACAGATACGCAGTATTTT.

As for this clonotype: Being one base from a much bigger clone, this may be a read error. This chain links TRBV5-1 with TRBJ2-5; D possibly uses TRBD1 or TRBD2 (6 bases each). Per germline, CDR1 SGHRS and CDR2 YFSETQ. The CDR3 has 14 residues. In DNA, the CDR3 is TGCGCCAGCAGCGGAGGACGGGGGCAAGAGCCCCAGTACTTC. This translates into CASSGGRGQEPQYF.

This rearrangement joins TRBV10-3 to TRBJ1-6; D possibly corresponds to TRBD1 (6 bases). Germline assignment: CDR1 ENHRY and CDR2 SYGVKD. The V end was cut by 10 bases, the J end by 2 bases, with 21 bases between. The CDR3 loop spans 17 amino acids. The CDR3 is CATVPGGAGPYNSPLHF. Written as DNA, the CDR3 is TGTGCCACCGTCCCCGGGGGCGCCGGCCCCTATAATTCACCCCTCCACTTT.